One sample yielded the 25 T cell receptor beta chains listed below, sequenced in a study of blood T cell repertoires in COVID-19. The protocol was immunoSEQ multiplex PCR, while the TCRdb copy is restricted to in-frame clones and leaves out a portion. The data contain a few hundred thousand clones, approximately 89% of them singletons. The material sequenced was peripheral blood. These receptors originate from a woman between 45 and 60 years old with acute or convalescent COVID-19.

This clone was detected once. This chain joins TRBV5-1 and TRBJ1-4; 7 bases fit TRBD1. The CDR3 contains 16 residues. Germline V gene sequence: CDR1 SGHRS, CDR2 YFSETQ. J was trimmed by 4 bases and V by 0 bases; bases with no gene match: 6. CDR3 region: CASSLGATGNNEKLFF. CDR3 sequence (DNA): TGCGCCAGCAGCTTGGGGGCGACAGGGAATAATGAAAAACTGTTTTTT.

The table lists this clone with a few counts. The chain combines TRBV2 with TRBJ1-5, with TRBD1 as a possible D gene (6 bases). Germline values: CDR1 SNHLY, CDR2 FYNNEI. V dropped 4 bases and J dropped 4 bases, with 11 bases sitting between them. This CDR3 is 14 amino acids long. In DNA, the CDR3 is TGTGCCAGCAGTGCCACAGGGATTAATCAGCCCCAGCATTTT. The encoded protein is CASSATGINQPQHF.

The chain recombines TRBV24-1 with TRBJ1-5, with a tentative D call TRBD1 (5 bases). The CDR3 consists of 17 residues. V lost 3 bases and J lost 5, with 19 bases in between. Germline CDR1 and CDR2: KGHDR and SFDVKD. The CDR3 sequence is CATSDAGGTSGDQPQHF. The CDR3 bases are TGTGCCACCAGTGATGCTGGGGGGACTTCGGGGGATCAGCCCCAGCATTTT.

This chain joins TRBV28 and TRBJ1-6; 7 nucleotides agree with TRBD1. V shed 2 bases, J shed 8 bases, and the junction held 3 bases outside the gene matches. This CDR3 is 14 amino acids long. CDR1 is MDHEN, CDR2 SYDVKM, per germline. The CDR3 DNA sequence: TGTGCCAGCAGTTTAGACAGGGAGGATTCACCCCTCCACTTT. Translated: CASSLDREDSPLHF.

V is TRBV27 and J is TRBJ2-7; 7 bases map to TRBD2. The CDR3 has 14 amino acids. Looked up from germline, CDR1 is MNHEY and CDR2 is SMNVEV (reference sequence). After removal of 6 bases from V and 3 bases from J, the junction contained 8 bases not matched to a gene. Written as DNA, the CDR3 is TGTGCCAGCAGGGGGAGGGGACTGAACTACGAGCAGTACTTC. Residues: CASRGRGLNYEQYF.

This clone was observed a few times. The rearrangement uses TRBV6-5 and TRBJ1-2; 7 positions match TRBD1. V was clipped by 0 bases and J by 5 bases; unmatched bases: 6. CDR1 and CDR2 from the germline V gene are MNHEY and SVGAGI. The CDR3 runs to 15 residues. The CDR3 DNA reads TGTGCCAGCAGTTACTCGGGACAGATCGCATATGGCTACACCTTC. This gives the protein CASSYSGQIAYGYTF.

This clone was observed once. The rearrangement joins TRBV5-1 to TRBJ2-1; no firm D call. This CDR3 is built from 14 residues. Per the germline V gene, CDR1 is SGHRS and CDR2 is YFSETQ. V was cut by 6 bases and J by 6 bases, with 16 bases left in between. CDR3 protein: CASTGQVNRNEQFF. CDR3 in DNA: TGCGCCAGCACCGGCCAGGTGAATCGCAATGAGCAGTTCTTC.

This sequence joins TRBV15 and TRBJ2-1, with 9 bases identical to TRBD2. This CDR3 is 14 amino acids long. Unmatched junction bases numbered 4, after V lost 1 base and J lost 9 bases. Looked up from germline, CDR1 is LNHNV and CDR2 is YYDKDF (reference sequence). The CDR3 DNA reads as TGTGCCACCAGCAGAGGCGGGAGGGCCGGTGAGCAGTTCTTC. Its translation is CATSRGGRAGEQFF.

This chain uses TRBV7-2 with TRBJ2-5; 8 bases are a match to TRBD2. There are 14 residues in the CDR3. J gave up 2 bases and V 8 bases, and 7 bases lay outside the gene matches. The germline V gene encodes CDR1 SGHTA and CDR2 FQGNSA. CDR3 nucleotides: TGTGCCAGCGGCCCAGTAGCGGGGCAAGAGACCCAGTACTTC. Translated, it gives CASGPVAGQETQYF.

This chain uses TRBV6-5 with TRBJ1-5, with D maybe TRBD1 (6 bases). Between the trimmed V and J ends, which lost 2 bases and 3 bases, there was a span of 11 bases. The germline V gene encodes CDR1 MNHEY and CDR2 SVGAGI. This CDR3 region has 15 residues. The CDR3 DNA sequence: TGTGCCAGCAGTTACAGCAGGGGCCTCAATCAGCCCCAGCATTTT. As protein: CASSYSRGLNQPQHF.

As regards this clone: The sample carries other DNA sequences with the same CDR3. The J gene is TRBJ2-7, the V gene TRBV7-3, with TRBD1 matching over 11 bases. V gave up 3 bases and J gave up 7 bases; unmatched junction bases: 5. Per germline, CDR1 SGHTA and CDR2 FQGTGA. The CDR3 runs 14 residues. Here the CDR3 DNA reads TGTGCCAGCAGCTTGGGGACAGGGGGTTTTGAGCAGTACTTC. Protein product: CASSLGTGGFEQYF.

The CDR3 coding sequence is TGTGCCAGCAGTTGGACTAGCGAAGGATACGAGCAGTACTTC. It specifies CASSWTSEGYEQYF. The chain combines TRBV28 with TRBJ2-7, with 9 nucleotides matching TRBD2. CDR1 is MDHEN, CDR2 SYDVKM, per germline. V shed 4 bases and J 4 bases; nucleotides not matched to a gene: 5. The CDR3 is 14 amino acids.

J is TRBJ1-1 and V is TRBV18, with 7 positions matching TRBD1. Per the germline V gene, CDR1 is KGHSH and CDR2 is LQKENI. The CDR3 sequence is 15 residues long. Unmatched junction bases numbered 8, after V lost 6 bases and J lost 1 base. The CDR3, as DNA: TGTGCCAGCTCTCCAGGGACAGCAAGGAACACTGAAGCTTTCTTT. Protein product: CASSPGTARNTEAFF.

The gene calls are TRBV5-1 and TRBJ2-3; D perhaps matches TRBD2 (5 bases). The CDR3 spans 15 residues. Trimming cost V 0 bases and J 4 bases, with 12 bases left between them. CDR1 is SGHRS and CDR2 is YFSETQ in the germline V gene. The CDR3 spells CASSLEGVGSDTQYF. CDR3 bases: TGCGCCAGCAGCTTGGAGGGAGTGGGGTCAGATACGCAGTATTTT.

The chain recombines TRBV7-2 with TRBJ2-1; 7 nucleotides agree with TRBD2. The CDR3 is 14 amino acids. Per germline, CDR1 SGHTA and CDR2 FQGNSA. The junction had 0 bases not matched to a gene; V was cut back by 2 bases and J by 2 bases. CDR3 sequence: CASSLREAYNEQFF. CDR3 DNA: TGTGCCAGCAGCTTACGGGAGGCCTACAATGAGCAGTTCTTC.

This clone was detected once. V gene TRBV28 combines with J gene TRBJ1-1; 8 bases are a match to TRBD1. This CDR3 is built from 17 residues. Germline V gives CDR1 MDHEN, CDR2 SYDVKM. V trimming: 5 bases; J trimming: 0 bases; junction bases outside the gene matches: 11. The CDR3 loop reads CASSLRTGQGLNTEAFF. DNA for the CDR3: TGTGCCAGCAGTCTGCGGACAGGGCAAGGATTGAACACTGAAGCTTTCTTT.

The CDR3 coding sequence is TGTGCCAGCAGCGTACAGGGCGGAGATACGCAGTATTTT. This sequence encodes CASSVQGGDTQYF. The V call is TRBV9, the J call TRBJ2-3, with D perhaps TRBD1 (5 bases). CDR1 SGDLS and CDR2 YYNGEE come from the germline V gene. This CDR3 is 13 amino acids long. Trimming removed 1 base from V and 5 bases from J, with 8 bases in between.

The J gene is TRBJ2-6, the V gene TRBV11-2, with D unclear. The CDR3 is 15 residues long. Between the trimmed V and J ends, which lost 3 bases and 0 bases, there was a span of 6 bases. Germline V gene sequence: CDR1 SGHAT, CDR2 FQNNGV. DNA for the CDR3: TGTGCCAGCAGCTTGAGGTTCTCTGGGGCCAACGTCCTGACTTTC. It translates to CASSLRFSGANVLTF. Based on the CDR3 plus reference TRBV11-2 and TRBJ2-6, the full variable domain is EAGVAQSPRYKIIEKRQSVAFWCNPISGHATLYWYQQILGQGPKLLIQFQNNGVVDDSQLPKDRFSAERLKGVDSTLKIQPAKLEDSAVYLCASSLRFSGANVLTFGAGSRLTVL.

The chain has TRBV2 and TRBJ2-7; possibly TRBD2 for D (6 bases). The germline V gene encodes CDR1 SNHLY and CDR2 FYNNEI. This CDR3 has 15 amino acids. Trimming removed 3 bases from V and 5 bases from J, with 17 bases in between. This CDR3 is CASSDFRGGVDEQYF. CDR3 DNA: TGTGCCAGCAGTGATTTTCGAGGAGGGGTCGACGAGCAGTACTTC.

The chain is built from TRBV7-8 and TRBJ2-5; the match to TRBD2 covers 9 bases. The CDR3 runs 14 residues. Trimming removed 6 bases from V and 5 bases from J; junction bases left unmatched: 7. CDR1 is SGHVS, CDR2 FQNEAQ, per germline. The CDR3, as DNA: TGTGCCAGCAGTCTCGGCGGGAGGGGCGAGACCCAGTACTTC. Its translation: CASSLGGRGETQYF.

The chain combines TRBV6-2 or TRBV6-3 with TRBJ2-1; 11 bases match TRBD2. V was pared by 4 bases and J by 6 bases, with 2 bases of the junction left unmatched. The length of the CDR3 is 14 residues. Germline CDR1 MNHEY, CDR2 SVGEGT. CDR3 sequence (DNA): TGTGCCAGCAGTTCAGGGACTAGCGGCAATGAGCAGTTCTTC. Residues: CASSSGTSGNEQFF.

The chain is built from TRBV6-2 or TRBV6-3 and TRBJ1-5; D might be TRBD1 (6 bases). Germline assignment: CDR1 MNHEY and CDR2 SVGEGT. CDR3 length equals 19 residues. Trimming stripped 4 bases from V and 1 base from J, with 23 bases between. CDR3 DNA sequence: TGTGCCAGCAGTTCCCGGAAAGACAGGCCCCGCTGGAGCAATCAGCCCCAGCATTTT. Amino acids: CASSSRKDRPRWSNQPQHF.

V usage is TRBV5-1 and J usage is TRBJ2-2, with no clear D. This CDR3 comprises 13 residues. Looked up from germline, CDR1 is SGHRS and CDR2 is YFSETQ. V shed 1 base and J shed 8 bases, with 9 bases lying between them. The CDR3 here is CASSLNQAGELFF. The CDR3 DNA reads as TGCGCCAGCAGCTTGAATCAGGCAGGGGAGCTGTTTTTT.

This clone was recorded only once. The chain joins TRBV10-1 to TRBJ2-3, with 12 bases matching TRBD2. V lost 8 bases and J lost 4; bases outside the gene matches: 10. This CDR3 comprises 16 residues. Germline CDR1 WNHNN, CDR2 SYGVQD (reference sequence). CDR3: CASGDRLAGVPDTQYF. The CDR3 DNA reads as TGCGCCAGCGGCGACAGACTAGCGGGAGTCCCAGATACGCAGTATTTT.

The chain joins TRBV12-3 or TRBV12-4 to TRBJ2-5, with D unclear. The CDR3 consists of 13 residues. The V and J ends lost 2 bases and 5 bases respectively, with 9 bases between them. The CDR3 protein is CASSLKLWETQYF. CDR3 in DNA: TGTGCCAGCAGTTTAAAACTTTGGGAGACCCAGTACTTC.